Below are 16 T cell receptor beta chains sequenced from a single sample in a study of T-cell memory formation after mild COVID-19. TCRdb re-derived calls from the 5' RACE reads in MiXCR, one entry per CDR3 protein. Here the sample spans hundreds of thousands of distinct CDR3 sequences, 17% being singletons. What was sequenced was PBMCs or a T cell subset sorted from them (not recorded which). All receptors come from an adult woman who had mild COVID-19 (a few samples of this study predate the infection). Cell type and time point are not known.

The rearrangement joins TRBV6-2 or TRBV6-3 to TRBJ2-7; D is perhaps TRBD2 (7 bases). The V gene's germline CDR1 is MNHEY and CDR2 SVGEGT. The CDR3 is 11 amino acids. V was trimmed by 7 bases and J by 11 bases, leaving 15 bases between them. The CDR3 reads CASKGGGAKYF. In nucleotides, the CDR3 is TGTGCCAGCAAGGGCGGGGGCGCAAAGTACTTC.

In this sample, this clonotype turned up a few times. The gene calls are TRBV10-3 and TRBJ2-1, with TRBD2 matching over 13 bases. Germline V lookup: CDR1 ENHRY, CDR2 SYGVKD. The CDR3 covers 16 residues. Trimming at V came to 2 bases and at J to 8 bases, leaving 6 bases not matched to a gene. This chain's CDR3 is CAISEPGTSGVDEQFF. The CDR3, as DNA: TGTGCCATCAGTGAGCCCGGGACTAGCGGGGTGGATGAGCAGTTCTTC.

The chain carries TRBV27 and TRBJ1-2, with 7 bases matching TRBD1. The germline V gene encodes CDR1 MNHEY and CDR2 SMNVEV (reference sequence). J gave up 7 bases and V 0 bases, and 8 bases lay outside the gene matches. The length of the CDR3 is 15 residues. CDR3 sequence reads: CASSLSEGAVFGYTF. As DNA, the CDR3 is TGTGCCAGCAGTTTATCTGAGGGGGCCGTTTTTGGCTACACCTTC.

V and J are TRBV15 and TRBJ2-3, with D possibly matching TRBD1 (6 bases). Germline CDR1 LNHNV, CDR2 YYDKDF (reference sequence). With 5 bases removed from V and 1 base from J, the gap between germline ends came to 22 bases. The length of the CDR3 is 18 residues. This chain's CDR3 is CATSGVIMGAVGTDTQYF. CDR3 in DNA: TGTGCCACCAGCGGTGTGATAATGGGGGCGGTAGGCACAGATACGCAGTATTTT.

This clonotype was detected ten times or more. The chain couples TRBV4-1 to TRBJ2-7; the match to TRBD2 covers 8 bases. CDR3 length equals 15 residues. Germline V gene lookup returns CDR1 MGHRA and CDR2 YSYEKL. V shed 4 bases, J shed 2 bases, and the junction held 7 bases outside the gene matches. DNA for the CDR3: TGCGCCAGCAGCCCCTCGGGGGGGGGAACCTACGAGCAGTACTTC. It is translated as CASSPSGGGTYEQYF.

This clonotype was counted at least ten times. CDR3 sequence: CASSLEAVSYNEQFF. As DNA, the CDR3 is TGCGCCAGCAGCTTGGAAGCGGTCTCCTACAATGAGCAGTTCTTC. V and J are TRBV5-1 and TRBJ2-1, with D possibly matching TRBD2 (5 bases). Germline-derived CDR1 and CDR2 are SGHRS and YFSETQ. The CDR3 is 15 residues long. The germline V and J ends were trimmed by 0 bases and 0 bases, with 7 bases remaining between them.

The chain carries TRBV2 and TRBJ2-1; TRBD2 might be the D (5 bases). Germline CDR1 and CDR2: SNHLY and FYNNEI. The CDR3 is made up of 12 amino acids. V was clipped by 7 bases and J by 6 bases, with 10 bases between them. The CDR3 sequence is CASTGLVNEQFF. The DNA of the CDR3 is TGTGCCAGCACCGGACTGGTCAATGAGCAGTTCTTC.

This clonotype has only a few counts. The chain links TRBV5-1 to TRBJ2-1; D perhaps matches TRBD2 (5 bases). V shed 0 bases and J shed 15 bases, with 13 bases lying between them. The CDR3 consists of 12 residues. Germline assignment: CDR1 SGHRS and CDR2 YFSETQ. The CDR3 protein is CASSLGTRPPFF. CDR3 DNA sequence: TGCGCCAGCAGCTTGGGCACTAGACCGCCGTTCTTC.

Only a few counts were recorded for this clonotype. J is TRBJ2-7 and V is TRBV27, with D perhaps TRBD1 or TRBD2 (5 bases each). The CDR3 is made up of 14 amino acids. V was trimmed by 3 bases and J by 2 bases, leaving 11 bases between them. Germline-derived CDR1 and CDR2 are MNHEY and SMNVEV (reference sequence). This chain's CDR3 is CASSFSRGPYEQYF. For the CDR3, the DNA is TGTGCCAGCAGTTTTTCGAGGGGTCCCTACGAGCAGTACTTC.

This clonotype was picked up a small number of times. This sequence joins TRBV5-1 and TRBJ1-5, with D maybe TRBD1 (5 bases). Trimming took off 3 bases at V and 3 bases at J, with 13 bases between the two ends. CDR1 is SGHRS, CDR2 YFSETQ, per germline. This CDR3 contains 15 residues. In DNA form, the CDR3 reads TGCGCCAGCAGCTGGGACGGTGGCTCCAATCAGCCCCAGCATTTT. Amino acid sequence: CASSWDGGSNQPQHF.

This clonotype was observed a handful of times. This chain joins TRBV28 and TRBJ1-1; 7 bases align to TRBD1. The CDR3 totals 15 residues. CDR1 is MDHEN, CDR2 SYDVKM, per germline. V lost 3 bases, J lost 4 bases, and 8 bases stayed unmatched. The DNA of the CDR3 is TGTGCCAGCAGTTTCAAGAGACAGGGAGTCACTGAAGCTTTCTTT. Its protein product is CASSFKRQGVTEAFF.

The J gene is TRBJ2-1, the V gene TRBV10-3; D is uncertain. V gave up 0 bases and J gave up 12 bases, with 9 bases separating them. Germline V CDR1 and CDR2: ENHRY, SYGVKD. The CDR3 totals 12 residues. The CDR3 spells CAISESRMGQFF. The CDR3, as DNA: TGTGCCATCAGTGAGTCCCGAATGGGGCAGTTCTTC.

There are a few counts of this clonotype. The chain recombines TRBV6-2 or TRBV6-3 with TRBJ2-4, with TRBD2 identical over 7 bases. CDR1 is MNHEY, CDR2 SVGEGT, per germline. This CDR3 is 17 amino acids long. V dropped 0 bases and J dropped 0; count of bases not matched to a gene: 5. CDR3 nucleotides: TGTGCCAGCAGTTACTCGGGACTAAGTTTAGCCAAAAACATTCAGTACTTC. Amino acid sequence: CASSYSGLSLAKNIQYF.

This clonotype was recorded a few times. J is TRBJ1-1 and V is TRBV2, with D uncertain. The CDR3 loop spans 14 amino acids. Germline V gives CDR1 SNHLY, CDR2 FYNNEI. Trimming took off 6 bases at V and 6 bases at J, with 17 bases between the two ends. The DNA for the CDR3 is TGTGCCAGCAGAGAGGACGGCCGTGGGTCTGAAGCTTTCTTT. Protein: CASREDGRGSEAFF.

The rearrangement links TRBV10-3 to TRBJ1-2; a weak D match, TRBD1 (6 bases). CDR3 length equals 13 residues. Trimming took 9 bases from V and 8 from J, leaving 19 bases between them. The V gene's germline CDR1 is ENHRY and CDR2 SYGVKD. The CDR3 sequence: CAMWDKEAPGYTF. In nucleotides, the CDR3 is TGTGCCATGTGGGACAAGGAAGCTCCGGGCTACACCTTC.

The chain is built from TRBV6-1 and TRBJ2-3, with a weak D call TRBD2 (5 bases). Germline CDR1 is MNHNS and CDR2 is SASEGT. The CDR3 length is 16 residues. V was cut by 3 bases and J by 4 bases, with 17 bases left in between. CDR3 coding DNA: TGTGCCAGCAGTGATCACGTGGGAGTAAAATCAGATACGCAGTATTTT. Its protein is CASSDHVGVKSDTQYF.